The T cell receptor (beta chain) under discussion was sequenced for a study of identical twins (TCRdb year 2016). About the full investigation: To test whether fetal clonotypes persist, the study used deep sequencing on TCR alpha and beta repertoires from monozygotic twins, unrelated adults of various ages, and cord blood. To rule out contamination, replicate twin experiments were performed at different times with different library preparation protocols.

The junction shows trimming of 3 bases on V and 5 bases on J, plus 6 bases between the germline ends. Spanning cysteine to phenylalanine, the CDR3 consists of 11 amino acids. Of the read, only the CDR3 DNA is kept; its 33 bases are in frame from base 1. For CDR1 and CDR2, the germline V gene lists SGDLS and YYNGEE. Findings and caveats that apply to the study as a whole: Invariant T cells such as MAIT and iNKT could partly confound zero-insertion analyses, although diverse VJ usage argued against such confounding for most clonotypes. The excess sharing between twins in beta out-of-frame sequences was weaker because fewer shared sequences reduced the signal-to-noise ratio. Compared with coincidental sharing between unrelated individuals, out-of-frame TCR alpha sequences shared between twins had an excess of sequences with low generation probability. Because the same donors could not be followed over many years, the conclusions relied on cross-sectional statistical analysis. In monozygotic twins, out-of-frame TCR alpha sharing was systematically underestimated by recombination models, although the models agreed with sharing between unrelated individuals. Abundant cord blood beta clonotypes had fewer insertions, young adult naive repertoires showed a similar but weaker trend, and memory repertoires showed no such trend.

Library construction relied on 5' RACE. The reads were generated on an Illumina HiSeq 2000. Template switching added a universal primer binding site, and the final cDNA carried a unique molecular identifier that allowed TCR cDNA molecules to be counted accurately. Specific primers in the conserved constant-segment region were used to synthesize first-strand cDNA for the TCR alpha and beta chains. Each cDNA library was double barcoded, with a SMART-Mk sample barcode plus Illumina barcodes, to control for contamination. TruSeq adapter sequences and Illumina sample barcodes were added in two successive PCR steps. TCR alpha and beta cDNA libraries were sequenced on the Illumina HiSeq platform with custom primers. The authors' analysis ran thus. Unique molecular identifiers were extracted from raw reads with MiGEC, and CDR3 positions were determined with MiXCR. Recombination models were inferred per individual with the repgenHMM and IGoR tools using an EM algorithm. The analysis of shared clonotypes was done with the tcR package in R, with sharing normalized by the product of cloneset sizes. To study raw recombination without the effects of thymic and clonal selection, out-of-frame nonproductive sequences were analyzed. The public reads were run again by TCRdb, first through fastp at Q25 and then through MiXCR, and only productive beta chains were kept. Every CDR3 protein is listed once, alongside the most common genes and DNA of its rows. The V and J calls were not made by the authors but by TCRdb's processing. Counted in this sample were about 200,000 distinct CDR3 sequences; roughly 15% of them appeared once. 40% of the sample comes from the top ten.

All donors were healthy Caucasians. Three pairs of female monozygotic twins, all aged 18 to 29 years, were included in the twin cohort. Positive isolation kits from Invitrogen were used to isolate the CD4+ and CD8+ T cell populations. This clonotype turned up a few times. It has no known antigen specificity. No base-level quality is on record; no much larger clone is a single base apart. These data were likewise used in another study, on T cells expressing NK-cell markers. The second investigation adds: In sorted CD3+CD56+NKG2C+, CD3+CD56+NKG2C- and CD3+CD56-NKG2C+ T-cell subsets from several donors, TCR beta-chain repertoires were profiled. Seven of the eight sequenced donors were HCMV-seropositive and one was HCMV-seronegative. In several experiments an anti-gammadeltaTCR antibody was added to restrict sorting to alphabetaTCR-expressing T cells. For six donors, the dominant CD3+CD56+NKG2C+ clonotypes were among the top 10 CD8+ clonotypes and accounted for roughly 1.0-7.5% of CD8+ T cells. Those dominant clonotypes were again the most abundant among CD3+CD56-NKG2C+ cells in several donors, at roughly 25-60.1%. Whether the expanded NKG2C-expressing T cell clones were specific for HCMV antigens was left unclear. Randomly selected healthy volunteers, three men and five women, were used as the eight sequenced donors. A commercial ELISA kit detecting HCMV-specific IgG in serum was used to determine HCMV serostatus. MIGEC was used to demultiplex reads and group reads by UMI, and MiTCR was used to assemble and quantify clonotypes. To exclude erroneous sequences, any TCR cDNA sequence not supported by at least two reads was discarded. The tcR package was used for downstream repertoire analysis, and clonotypes were matched across fractions by CDR3 nucleotide sequence plus V segment. VDJmatch was used to annotate antigen specificity against VDJdb, with one amino acid substitution in CDR3 permitted.

The receptor chain draws on TRBV9 and TRBJ2-7, with the D gene call left open. The specimen was CD8+ T cells sorted from blood. This TCR derives from a woman aged 18-29 years in good health. The CDR3 sequence is CASSAGHEQYF. The base sequence is TGTGCCAGCAGCGCCGGACACGAGCAGTACTTC.